Included here is one T cell receptor (beta chain) sequence, with context. This entry comes from a study of blood T cell repertoires in COVID-19. Study summary: Both acute and convalescent COVID-19 samples were obtained from the United States, Italy and Spain.

Trimming removed 3 bases from V and 2 bases from J, with 14 bases in between. CDR1 ENHRY and CDR2 SYGVKD come from the germline V gene. The length of the CDR3 is 15 residues. Profiled with immunoSEQ multiplex PCR; TCRdb holds only in-frame clones, not every one. The sample includes about 150,000 clones, around 90% of them seen just once. Sequencing was performed on peripheral blood. V gene TRBV10-3 combines with J gene TRBJ2-7, with D possibly matching TRBD2 (5 bases). This sequence was found in a human donor in a cohort sampled during active COVID-19. The CDR3 protein is CAISEGLLYPYEQYF. DNA of the CDR3: TGTGCCATCAGTGAAGGACTCCTATACCCCTACGAGCAGTACTTC.